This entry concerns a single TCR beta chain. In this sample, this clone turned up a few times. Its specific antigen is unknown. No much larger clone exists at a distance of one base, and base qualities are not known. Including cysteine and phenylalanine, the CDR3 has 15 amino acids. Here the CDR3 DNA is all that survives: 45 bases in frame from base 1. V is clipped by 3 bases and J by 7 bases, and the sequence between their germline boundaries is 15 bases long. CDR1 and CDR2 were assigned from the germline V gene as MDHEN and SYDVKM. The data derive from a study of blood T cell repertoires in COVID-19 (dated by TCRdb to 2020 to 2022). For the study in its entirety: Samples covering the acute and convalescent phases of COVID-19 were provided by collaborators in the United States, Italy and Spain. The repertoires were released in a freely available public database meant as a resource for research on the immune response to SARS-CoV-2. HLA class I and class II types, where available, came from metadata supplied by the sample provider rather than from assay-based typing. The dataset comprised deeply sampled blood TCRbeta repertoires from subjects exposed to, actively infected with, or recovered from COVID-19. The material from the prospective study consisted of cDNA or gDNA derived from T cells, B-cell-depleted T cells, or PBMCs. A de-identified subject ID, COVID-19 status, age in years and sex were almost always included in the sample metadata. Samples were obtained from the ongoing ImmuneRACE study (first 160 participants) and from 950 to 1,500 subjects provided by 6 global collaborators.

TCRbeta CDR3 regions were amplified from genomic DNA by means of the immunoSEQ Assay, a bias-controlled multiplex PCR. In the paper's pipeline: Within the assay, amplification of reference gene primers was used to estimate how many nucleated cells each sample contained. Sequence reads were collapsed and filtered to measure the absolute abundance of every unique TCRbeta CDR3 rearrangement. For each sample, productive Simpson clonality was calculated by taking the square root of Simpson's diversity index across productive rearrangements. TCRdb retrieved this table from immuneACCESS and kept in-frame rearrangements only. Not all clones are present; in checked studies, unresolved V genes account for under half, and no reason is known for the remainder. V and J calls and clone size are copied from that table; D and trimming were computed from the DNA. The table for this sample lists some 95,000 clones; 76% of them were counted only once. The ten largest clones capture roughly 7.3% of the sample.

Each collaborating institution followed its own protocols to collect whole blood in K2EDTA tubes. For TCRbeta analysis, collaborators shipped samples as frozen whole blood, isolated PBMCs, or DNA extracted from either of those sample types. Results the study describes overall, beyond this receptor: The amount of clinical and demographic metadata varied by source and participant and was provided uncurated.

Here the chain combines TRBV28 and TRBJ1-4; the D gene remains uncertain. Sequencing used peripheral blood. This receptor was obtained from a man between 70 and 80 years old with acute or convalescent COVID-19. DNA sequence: TGTGCCAGCAGTTTTGGGAGTCTAGGAGGTGAAAAACTGTTTTTT. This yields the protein CASSFGSLGGEKLFF.